Each of the 6 T cell receptor beta chains below was sequenced from the same sample in a study of OX40 agonist ivuxolimab in advanced cancers. The library was obtained by the immunoSEQ multiplex PCR assay. This immuneACCESS table, as held by TCRdb, lists in-frame sequences with V and J called but not all clones. Of the missing ones, under half trace to an unresolved V gene in checked studies; the others have no known cause. The sample table contains about 22,000 clones; only one count was recorded for roughly 83% of them. In total, the top ten clones hold 30% to 40% of the sample. Material: CD4+ or CD8+ T cells sorted from blood, obtained in a trial of the OX40 agonist ivuxolimab. Receptors were obtained from an adult with an advanced solid tumor such as melanoma, head and neck, liver or kidney cancer.

The CDR3 reads CASSLGGSTEAFF. The DNA of the CDR3 is TGTGCCAGCAGCTTAGGGGGGAGCACTGAAGCTTTCTTT. The V call is TRBV7-2, the J call TRBJ1-1; maybe TRBD1 (5 bases). The V gene's germline CDR1 is SGHTA and CDR2 FQGNSA. The CDR3 has 13 residues. The V gene lost 1 base and the J gene lost 4 bases, with 7 bases spanning the gap.

As regards this clone: This sample also contains other DNA sequences that code for the same CDR3. The J gene is TRBJ2-1, the V gene TRBV5-8, with 8 bases lining up with TRBD2. Germline V gives CDR1 SGHTS, CDR2 YDEGEE. The CDR3 is made up of 15 amino acids. J lost 4 bases, V lost 0 bases, and 3 bases had no gene match. CDR3 nucleotide sequence: TGTGCCAGCAGCTTGGGTACTAGCGGTTACAATGAGCAGTTCTTC. Its translation: CASSLGTSGYNEQFF.

Concerning this clone: Different DNA sequences within this sample yield the same CDR3. The chain uses TRBV5-1 and TRBJ2-1; TRBD2 matches 11 bases. Germline assignment: CDR1 SGHRS and CDR2 YFSETQ. After removal of 5 bases from V and 6 bases from J, the junction contained 4 bases not matched to a gene. CDR3 length: 14 amino acids. The CDR3 sequence is CASSLTSGSNEQFF. In nucleotides, the CDR3 is TGCGCCAGCAGTCTCACTAGCGGGAGCAATGAGCAGTTCTTC.

The chain recombines TRBV6-5 with TRBJ1-6; 10 nucleotides match TRBD1. Trimming at V came to 6 bases and at J to 7 bases, leaving 6 bases not matched to a gene. Germline V lookup: CDR1 MNHEY, CDR2 SVGAGI. The CDR3 is 15 amino acids. CDR3 DNA: TGTGCCAGCAGACGCCGGGACAGGGGAAATTCACCCCTCCACTTT. This gives the protein CASRRRDRGNSPLHF.

For the CDR3, the DNA is TGTGCCAGCAGCTTGGGGGGACTAGCGGGAACTAACACAGATACGCAGTATTTT. Translating gives CASSLGGLAGTNTDTQYF. The chain combines TRBV5-4 with TRBJ2-3; 13 positions agree with TRBD2. The CDR3 extends over 18 amino acids. V shed 0 bases and J 2 bases; nucleotides not matched to a gene: 6. Germline lookup yields CDR1 SGHNT and CDR2 YYREEE (reference sequence).

The V gene is TRBV5-1, the J gene TRBJ2-7; D may be TRBD1 (5 bases). CDR1 and CDR2 (germline): SGHRS, YFSETQ. Trimming took off 2 bases at V and 2 bases at J, with 17 bases between the two ends. This CDR3 is 16 amino acids long. CDR3 nucleotides: TGCGCCAGCAGCTTCCCGGCTAACCCGACAGCCTACGAGCAGTACTTC. Its translation is CASSFPANPTAYEQYF.